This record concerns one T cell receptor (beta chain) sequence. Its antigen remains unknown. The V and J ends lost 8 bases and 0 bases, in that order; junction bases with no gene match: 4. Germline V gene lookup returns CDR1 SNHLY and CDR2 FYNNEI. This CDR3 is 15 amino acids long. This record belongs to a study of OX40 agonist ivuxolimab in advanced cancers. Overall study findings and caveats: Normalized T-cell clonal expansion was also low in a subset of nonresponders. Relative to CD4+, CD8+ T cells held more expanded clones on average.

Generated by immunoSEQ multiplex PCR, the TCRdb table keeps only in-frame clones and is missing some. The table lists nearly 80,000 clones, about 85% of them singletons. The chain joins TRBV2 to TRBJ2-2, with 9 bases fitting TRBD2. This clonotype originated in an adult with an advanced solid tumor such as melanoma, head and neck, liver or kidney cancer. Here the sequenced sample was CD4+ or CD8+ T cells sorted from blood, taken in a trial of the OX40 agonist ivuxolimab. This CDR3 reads CASGTSGSNTGELFF. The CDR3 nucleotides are TGTGCCAGCGGTACTAGCGGGTCGAACACCGGGGAGCTGTTTTTT.